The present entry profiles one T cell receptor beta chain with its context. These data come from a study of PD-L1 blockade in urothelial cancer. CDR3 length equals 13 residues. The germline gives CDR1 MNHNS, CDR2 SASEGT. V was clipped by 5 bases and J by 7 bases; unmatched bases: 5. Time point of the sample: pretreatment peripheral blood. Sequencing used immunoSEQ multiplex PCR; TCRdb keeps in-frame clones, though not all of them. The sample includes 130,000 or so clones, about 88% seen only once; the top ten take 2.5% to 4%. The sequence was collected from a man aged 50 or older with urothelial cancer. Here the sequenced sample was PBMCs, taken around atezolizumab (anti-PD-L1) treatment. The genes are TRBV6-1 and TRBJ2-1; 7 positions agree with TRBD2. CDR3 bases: TGTGCCAGCAGTCTGCGGGAGAGGAATGAGCAGTTCTTC. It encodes CASSLRERNEQFF.